Following are 20 T cell receptor beta chains from one sample sequenced in a study of T cell repertoires in cytomegalovirus infection. TCRdb called the reads again in MiXCR, with one record for every CDR3 protein. Of roughly 500,000 distinct CDR3 sequences in the sample, about 11% were seen once. Sequencing input: PBMCs. The receptors stem from a human donor in good health (CMV status not recorded). Some clones in this sample may be carry-over from other donors' samples.

This clonotype has at least ten counts. This sequence joins TRBV19 and TRBJ2-1, with D possibly being TRBD1 (5 bases). This CDR3 spans 15 amino acids. CDR1 is LNHDA and CDR2 is SQIVND in the germline V gene (reference sequence). V was cut by 2 bases and J by 9 bases, with 17 bases left in between. Here the CDR3 reads CASSIQGQGRGEQFF. In DNA form, the CDR3 reads TGTGCCAGTAGTATACAAGGGCAGGGAAGAGGTGAGCAGTTCTTC.

The rearrangement joins TRBV20-1 to TRBJ2-1; 10 positions agree with TRBD2. Looked up from germline, CDR1 is DFQATT and CDR2 is SNEGSKA (reference sequence). This CDR3 spans 14 amino acids. With V trimmed by 2 bases and J by 6 bases, 4 bases remained unmatched. CDR3 in amino acids: CSARKREGLNEQFF. The CDR3 bases are TGCAGTGCTAGAAAGCGGGAGGGCCTCAATGAGCAGTTCTTC.

This clonotype was counted a few times. The chain has TRBV20-1 and TRBJ1-1; D unclear. V lost 6 bases and J lost 5, with 16 bases in between. Germline assignment: CDR1 DFQATT and CDR2 SNEGSKA (reference sequence). The CDR3 is 13 amino acids. The CDR3 is CSAHVGRWTEAFF. The CDR3 coding sequence is TGCAGTGCCCACGTCGGCAGATGGACTGAAGCTTTCTTT.

The rearrangement joins TRBV30 to TRBJ1-3; D may be TRBD1 (5 bases). Germline lookup yields CDR1 GTSNPN and CDR2 SVGIG (reference sequence). Trimming took 0 bases from V and 0 from J, leaving 12 bases between them. This CDR3 contains 16 residues. The CDR3 nucleotides read TGTGCCTGGAGTGTAAAGGGACGGCTCTCTGGAAACACCATATATTTT. It encodes CAWSVKGRLSGNTIYF.

Regarding this clonotype: A single base separates this from a much larger clone, so it may be a read error. This chain links TRBV12-3 or TRBV12-4 with TRBJ1-1, with a tentative D call TRBD1 (6 bases). The CDR3 covers 13 residues. V lost 5 bases and J 3 bases, leaving 10 bases between the germline ends. CDR3 amino acids: CASSQGWDTEAFF. Here the CDR3 DNA reads TGTGCCAGCAGTCAGGGGTGGGACACTGAAGCTTTCTTT.

At least ten counts were recorded for this clonotype. This sequence joins TRBV27 and TRBJ2-1; maybe TRBD2 (7 bases). Germline lookup yields CDR1 MNHEY and CDR2 SMNVEV (reference sequence). This CDR3 is built from 12 residues. V was shortened by 4 bases and J by 8 bases, with 9 bases between the two germline ends. The CDR3 protein is CASSWGGHEQFF. CDR3 nucleotides: TGTGCCAGCAGTTGGGGGGGGCATGAGCAGTTCTTC.

This clonotype was seen a handful of times. The CDR3 here is CASSLIGNQPQHF. The CDR3 DNA reads as TGCGCCAGCAGCTTGATCGGCAATCAGCCCCAGCATTTT. The rearrangement uses TRBV5-1 and TRBJ1-5, with no clear D. This CDR3 spans 13 amino acids. Trimming shortened V by 1 base and J by 2 bases, and 4 bases separated the two germline ends. The V gene's germline CDR1 is SGHRS and CDR2 YFSETQ.

This clonotype was detected a few times. The chain combines TRBV6-1 with TRBJ2-1, with 10 bases fitting TRBD2. V was clipped by 5 bases and J by 9 bases; unmatched bases: 10. CDR1 MNHNS and CDR2 SASEGT come from the germline V gene. CDR3 length equals 15 residues. CDR3: CASSPSPGLASEQFF. The CDR3 DNA reads TGTGCCAGCAGTCCATCGCCGGGACTAGCGTCTGAGCAGTTCTTC.

V gene TRBV11-2 combines with J gene TRBJ2-6, with D possibly being TRBD1 (6 bases). CDR1 is SGHAT and CDR2 is FQNNGV in the germline V gene. V lost 5 bases and J lost 0, with 17 bases in between. This CDR3 is built from 18 residues. The CDR3 protein is CASSPRQEADSGANVLTF. In DNA, the CDR3 is TGTGCCAGCAGCCCTCGACAGGAGGCGGACTCTGGGGCCAACGTCCTGACTTTC.

This clonotype appeared a few times. The gene calls are TRBV10-3 and TRBJ2-2, with TRBD1 matching 7 bases. CDR3 length: 15 amino acids. J gave up 6 bases and V 0 bases, and 4 bases lay outside the gene matches. CDR1 is ENHRY and CDR2 is SYGVKD in the germline V gene. CDR3 residues: CAISESRQGAGELFF. The CDR3 bases are TGTGCCATCAGTGAGTCGAGGCAGGGGGCCGGGGAGCTGTTTTTT.

The chain links TRBV24-1 to TRBJ2-1; 13 bases are shared with TRBD2. The CDR3 contains 20 residues. The V gene end was trimmed by 6 bases and the J gene end by 1 base; junction bases not matched to a gene: 14. Germline V gives CDR1 KGHDR, CDR2 SFDVKD. CDR3 region: CATSTVGGLAGEKSYNEQFF. CDR3 DNA sequence: TGTGCCACCAGTACCGTGGGTGGACTAGCGGGAGAAAAGTCCTACAATGAGCAGTTCTTC.

This clonotype was counted ten times or more. This chain connects TRBV28 to TRBJ2-7, with TRBD1 as a possible D gene (5 bases). The CDR3 runs to 13 residues. Germline V gives CDR1 MDHEN, CDR2 SYDVKM. The V gene lost 4 bases and the J gene lost 2 bases, with 9 bases spanning the gap. DNA of the CDR3: TGTGCCAGCAGTTCCGACAGCCCCTACGAGCAGTACTTC. Protein sequence: CASSSDSPYEQYF.

In regard to this clonotype: Given a much more abundant clone one base away, this may be a read error. The CDR3 end shows no conserved phenylalanine or tryptophan, and so a read error is likely. The V and J genes are TRBV2 and TRBJ2-5, with 8 bases that match TRBD1. The J segment lost 4 bases and the V segment lost 2 bases, leaving 6 bases of the junction unmatched. Germline-derived CDR1 and CDR2 are SNHLY and FYNNEI. The CDR3 has 15 residues. The chain's CDR3 is CASSESRGLGETQYY. The CDR3, as DNA: TGTGCCAGCAGTGAATCCAGGGGGCTGGGAGAGACCCAGTACTAC.

This clonotype was detected only a few times. The V gene is TRBV29-1, the J gene TRBJ2-1, with D possibly being TRBD1 (5 bases). The CDR3 extends over 14 amino acids. V lost 3 bases and J lost 0, with 9 bases in between. Germline CDR1 and CDR2: SQVTM and ANQGSEA. The DNA of the CDR3 is TGCAGCGTTGACCAGGGTAGCTCCTACAATGAGCAGTTCTTC. It is translated as CSVDQGSSYNEQFF.

This clonotype has only a few counts. This chain links TRBV29-1 with TRBJ2-5; no clear D gene. Germline V lookup: CDR1 SQVTM, CDR2 ANQGSEA. The CDR3 totals 13 residues. With 4 bases removed from V and 5 bases from J, the gap between germline ends came to 14 bases. The CDR3 nucleotides are TGCAGCGTTGCTTTGACAATGAGGGAGACCCAGTACTTC. Protein: CSVALTMRETQYF.

The V call is TRBV12-3 or TRBV12-4, the J call TRBJ1-2; 7 positions match TRBD1. Germline trimming cut 5 bases from V and 0 bases from J; bases unmatched to any gene: 6. The CDR3 consists of 15 residues. The CDR3, as DNA: TGTGCCAGCAGTCCCGGACAGGCGGCTAACTATGGCTACACCTTC. It codes for CASSPGQAANYGYTF.

The chain links TRBV7-9 to TRBJ2-7, with D perhaps matching TRBD1 (6 bases). The CDR3 runs 13 residues. Looked up from germline, CDR1 is SEHNR and CDR2 is FQNEAQ (reference sequence). V was cut by 7 bases and J by 6 bases, with 16 bases left in between. In DNA form, the CDR3 reads TGTGCCAGCACCCTATATACAGGGCGCGAGCAGTACTTC. Protein: CASTLYTGREQYF. Full variable domain (remainder filled in from reference TRBV7-9 and TRBJ2-7): DTGVSQNPRHKITKRGQNVTFRCDPISEHNRLYWYRQTLGQGPEFLTYFQNEAQLEKSRLLSDRFSAERPKGSFSTLEIQRTEQGDSAMYLCASTLYTGREQYFGPGTRLTVT.

The genes are TRBV10-3 and TRBJ1-2; D gene uncertain. V lost 8 bases to trimming and J lost 9 bases, with 19 bases between them. CDR1 is ENHRY, CDR2 SYGVKD, per germline. The CDR3 is 13 residues long. The CDR3: CAIEGSERPSYTF. For the CDR3, the DNA is TGTGCCATCGAAGGGAGTGAGAGGCCTAGCTACACCTTC.

The chain combines TRBV5-1 with TRBJ1-1, with TRBD1 matching 8 bases. The CDR3 covers 15 residues. CDR1 and CDR2 (germline): SGHRS, YFSETQ. The J segment lost 1 base and the V segment lost 4 bases, leaving 6 bases of the junction unmatched. The CDR3 sequence: CASSAGTGPNTEAFF. Here the CDR3 DNA reads TGCGCCAGCAGCGCCGGGACAGGACCGAACACTGAAGCTTTCTTT.

This clonotype was recorded many times. The chain combines TRBV3-1 with TRBJ2-7, with 11 bases lining up with TRBD1. The length of the CDR3 is 17 residues. V was pared by 4 bases and J by 2 bases, with 10 bases of the junction left unmatched. Germline V lookup: CDR1 LGHDT, CDR2 YNNKEL (reference sequence). The chain's CDR3 is CASSLTHSGQGAYEQYF. CDR3 in DNA: TGTGCCAGCAGCCTCACTCACTCGGGACAGGGGGCCTACGAGCAGTACTTC.